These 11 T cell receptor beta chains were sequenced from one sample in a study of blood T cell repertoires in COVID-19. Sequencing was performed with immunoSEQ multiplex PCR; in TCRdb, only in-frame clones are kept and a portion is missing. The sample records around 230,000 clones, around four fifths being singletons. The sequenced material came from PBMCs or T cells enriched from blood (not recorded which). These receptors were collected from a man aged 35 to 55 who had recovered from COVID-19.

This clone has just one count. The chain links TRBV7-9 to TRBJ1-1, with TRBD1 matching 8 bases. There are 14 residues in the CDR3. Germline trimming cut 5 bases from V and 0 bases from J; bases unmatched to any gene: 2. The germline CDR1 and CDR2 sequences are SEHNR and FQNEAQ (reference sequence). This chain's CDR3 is CASSLQGVNTEAFF. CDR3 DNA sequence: TGTGCCAGCAGCCTACAGGGGGTGAACACTGAAGCTTTCTTT.

The DNA of the CDR3 is TGTGCCAGTAGCATGGGAAGCCCAGGGGATACGCAGTATTTT. Protein sequence: CASSMGSPGDTQYF. The chain uses TRBV19 and TRBJ2-3; possible D gene TRBD1, 5 bases. The V end was cut by 6 bases, the J end by 6 bases, with 16 bases between. This CDR3 is 14 amino acids long. CDR1 and CDR2 from the germline V gene are LNHDA and SQIVND (reference sequence).

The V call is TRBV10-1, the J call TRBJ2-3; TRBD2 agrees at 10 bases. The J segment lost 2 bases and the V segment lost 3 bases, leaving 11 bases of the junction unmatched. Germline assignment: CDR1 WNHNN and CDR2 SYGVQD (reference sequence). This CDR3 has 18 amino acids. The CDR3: CASSDVASGSQDTDTQYF. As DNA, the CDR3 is TGCGCCAGCAGTGATGTGGCTAGCGGGAGTCAAGACACAGATACGCAGTATTTT.

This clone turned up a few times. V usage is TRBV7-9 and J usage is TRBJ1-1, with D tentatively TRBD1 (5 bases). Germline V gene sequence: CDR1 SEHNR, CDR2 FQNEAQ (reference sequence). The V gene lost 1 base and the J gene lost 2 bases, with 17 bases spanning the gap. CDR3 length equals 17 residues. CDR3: CASSLDLGQGANTEAFF. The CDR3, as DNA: TGTGCCAGCAGCTTAGATCTTGGGCAGGGCGCTAACACTGAAGCTTTCTTT.

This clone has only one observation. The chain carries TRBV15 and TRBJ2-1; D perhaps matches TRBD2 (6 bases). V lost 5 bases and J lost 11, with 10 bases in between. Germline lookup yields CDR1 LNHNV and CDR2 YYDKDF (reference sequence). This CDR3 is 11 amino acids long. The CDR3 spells CATSPGLKQFF. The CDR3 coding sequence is TGTGCCACCAGCCCTGGACTAAAGCAGTTCTTC.

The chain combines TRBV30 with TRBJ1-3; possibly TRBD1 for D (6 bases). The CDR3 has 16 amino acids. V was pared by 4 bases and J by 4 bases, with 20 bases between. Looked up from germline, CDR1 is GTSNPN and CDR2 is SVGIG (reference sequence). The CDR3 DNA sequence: TGTGCCTGGATCCAACCCGGCGGGGGGCGCGGAAACACCATATATTTT. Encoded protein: CAWIQPGGGRGNTIYF.

CDR3 in DNA: TGTGCCAGCAGCATTTTACAGGCAGATACGCAGTATTTT. Translated, it gives CASSILQADTQYF. The chain carries TRBV9 and TRBJ2-3, with D perhaps matching TRBD1 (5 bases). The CDR3 length is 13 residues. Per germline, CDR1 SGDLS and CDR2 YYNGEE. Trimming left V 4 bases short and J 4 bases short, with 10 bases between.

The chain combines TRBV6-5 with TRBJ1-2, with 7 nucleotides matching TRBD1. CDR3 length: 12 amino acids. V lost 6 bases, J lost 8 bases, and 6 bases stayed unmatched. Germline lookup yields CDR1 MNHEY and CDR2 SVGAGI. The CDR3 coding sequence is TGTGCCAGCAGACCGGGGACAGACGGCTACACCTTC. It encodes CASRPGTDGYTF.

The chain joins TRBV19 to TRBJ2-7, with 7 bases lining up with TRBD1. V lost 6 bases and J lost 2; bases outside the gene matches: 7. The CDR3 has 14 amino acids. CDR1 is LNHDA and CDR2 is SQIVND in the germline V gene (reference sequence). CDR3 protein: CASSSGQPPYEQYF. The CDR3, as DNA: TGTGCCAGTAGCTCGGGACAGCCTCCCTACGAGCAGTACTTC.

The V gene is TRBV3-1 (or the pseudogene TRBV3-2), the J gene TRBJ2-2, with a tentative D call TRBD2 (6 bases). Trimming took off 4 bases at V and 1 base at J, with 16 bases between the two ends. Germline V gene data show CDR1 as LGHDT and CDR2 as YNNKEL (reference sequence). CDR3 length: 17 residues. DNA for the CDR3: TGTGCCAGCAGCCCCCTCGTGTGGGACTTGAACACCGGGGAGCTGTTTTTT. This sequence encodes CASSPLVWDLNTGELFF.

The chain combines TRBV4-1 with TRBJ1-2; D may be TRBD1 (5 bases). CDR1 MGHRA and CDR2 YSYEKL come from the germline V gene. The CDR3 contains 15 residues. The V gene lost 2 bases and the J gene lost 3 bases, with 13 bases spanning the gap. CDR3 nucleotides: TGCGCCAGCAGCCAATTGAACAGGCCCGACTATGGCTACACCTTC. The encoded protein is CASSQLNRPDYGYTF.